These 18 T cell receptor beta chains share one sample of origin, sequenced in a study of cytomegalovirus exposure and HLA in healthy donors. Use of 60 Vbeta and 13 Jbeta primers characterized the PCR. Some clones are missing from TCRdb's copy, which holds only in-frame ones; the method was immunoSEQ multiplex PCR. The sample yields about 190,000 clones, around 75% seen once. Sequenced: PBMCs. The receptors derive from a woman aged 25 to 45 in good health and CMV-seronegative.

This clone came up once. V usage is TRBV9 and J usage is TRBJ2-1; no reliable D call. CDR1 is SGDLS, CDR2 YYNGEE, per germline. With 1 base removed from V and 10 bases from J, the gap between germline ends came to 12 bases. This CDR3 comprises 13 residues. The CDR3 is CASSVLTEREQFF. The DNA of the CDR3 is TGTGCCAGCAGCGTACTCACCGAGAGGGAGCAGTTCTTC.

This clone appeared once. The rearrangement joins TRBV7-8 to TRBJ2-6; 7 positions agree with TRBD1. Germline V lookup: CDR1 SGHVS, CDR2 FQNEAQ. CDR3 length equals 16 residues. Trimming cost V 7 bases and J 2 bases; bases outside gene matches: 8. The CDR3 is CASNRGYLPGANVLTF. The DNA of the CDR3 is TGTGCCAGCAACAGGGGTTACCTTCCTGGGGCCAACGTCCTGACTTTC. Full variable domain (remainder filled in from reference TRBV7-8 and TRBJ2-6): GAGVSQSPRYKVAKRGQDVALRCDPISGHVSLFWYQQALGQGPEFLTYFQNEAQLDKSGLPSDRFFAERPEGSVSTLKIQRTQQEDSAVYLCASNRGYLPGANVLTFGAGSRLTVL.

This clone has more than one count but fewer than ten. The chain employs TRBV5-8 and TRBJ1-5; 8 bases are shared with TRBD1. Germline V gene data show CDR1 as SGHTS and CDR2 as YDEGEE. Losses at the gene ends were 4 bases for V and 6 bases for J; bases not matched to a gene: 6. The CDR3 length is 14 residues. The CDR3 is CASSGRTGPQPQHF. The CDR3 coding sequence is TGTGCCAGCAGCGGGAGGACAGGGCCTCAGCCCCAGCATTTT.

The CDR3 protein is CASSSGGPSYEQYF. CDR3 coding DNA: TGTGCCAGCAGCTCCGGAGGGCCCTCCTACGAGCAGTACTTC. The chain joins TRBV7-3 to TRBJ2-7; D perhaps matches TRBD2 (6 bases). The CDR3 extends over 14 amino acids. Trimming took off 4 bases at V and 0 bases at J, with 10 bases between the two ends. Germline assignment: CDR1 SGHTA and CDR2 FQGTGA.

The rearrangement joins TRBV6-5 to TRBJ1-1, with 10 nucleotides matching TRBD1. The junction had 4 bases not matched to a gene; V was cut back by 2 bases and J by 7 bases. This CDR3 has 14 amino acids. Germline V gene lookup returns CDR1 MNHEY and CDR2 SVGAGI. CDR3 nucleotide sequence: TGTGCCAGCAGTTACGACAGGGGGCTGAGTGAAGCTTTCTTT. It is translated as CASSYDRGLSEAFF.

This clone was seen more than once but under ten times. V usage is TRBV19 and J usage is TRBJ1-5; 7 bases fit TRBD1. The V gene end was trimmed by 5 bases and the J gene end by 2 bases; junction bases not matched to a gene: 6. Germline V gene data show CDR1 as LNHDA and CDR2 as SQIVND (reference sequence). CDR3 length: 15 amino acids. The DNA of the CDR3 is TGTGCCAGTAGTCAGACAGGGTTCGGCAATCAGCCCCAGCATTTT. Protein sequence: CASSQTGFGNQPQHF.

This sequence joins TRBV11-3 and TRBJ1-1; perhaps TRBD1 as D (5 bases). This CDR3 comprises 13 residues. Trimming left V 2 bases short and J 3 bases short, with 7 bases between. The germline V gene encodes CDR1 SGHNT and CDR2 YENEEA. The CDR3 loop reads CASSLSGYTEAFF. The DNA for the CDR3 is TGTGCCAGCAGCTTATCAGGGTACACTGAAGCTTTCTTT.

Details on this clone: The identical CDR3 is also encoded by other nucleotide sequences in the sample. The gene calls are TRBV7-9 and TRBJ1-1; D is ambiguous. The germline V gene has CDR1 SEHNR and CDR2 FQNEAQ (reference sequence). V lost 3 bases and J 1 base, leaving 6 bases between the germline ends. CDR3 length equals 13 residues. Here the CDR3 reads CASSLSGNTEAFF. CDR3 sequence (DNA): TGTGCCAGCAGCTTGTCGGGGAACACTGAAGCTTTCTTT.

With regard to this clone: Compared with germline, one end of the junction differs, possibly owing to a read error. The chain employs TRBV29-1 and TRBJ2-1; 14 nucleotides agree with TRBD2. This CDR3 has 20 residues. Looked up from germline, CDR1 is SQVTM and CDR2 is ANQGSEA. CDR3 in DNA: TGCAGCGTCGAAGTGCCGGGACTAGCGGGGGTAGTTTGGTCCTACAATGAGCAGTTCTTC. Protein sequence: CSVEVPGLAGVVWSYNEQFF.

J is TRBJ2-3 and V is TRBV5-4; TRBD2 matches 7 bases. Germline V CDR1 and CDR2: SGHNT, YYREEE (reference sequence). CDR3 length equals 15 residues. Unmatched junction bases numbered 15, after V lost 1 base and J lost 13 bases. The DNA of the CDR3 is TGTGCCAGCAGCTTGAAGGGAGCGGGGTCCCGTTCTGAGTATTTT. This sequence encodes CASSLKGAGSRSEYF.

The gene calls are TRBV11-2 and TRBJ2-7; possible D gene TRBD1, 5 bases. CDR1 and CDR2 from the germline V gene are SGHAT and FQNNGV. This CDR3 has 14 amino acids. The V end was cut by 1 base, the J end by 6 bases, with 13 bases between. The CDR3 spells CASSLVGGAIEQYF. CDR3 coding DNA: TGTGCCAGCAGCTTAGTGGGTGGGGCTATCGAGCAGTACTTC. Full variable domain (rest looked up from reference TRBV11-2 and TRBJ2-7): EAGVAQSPRYKIIEKRQSVAFWCNPISGHATLYWYQQILGQGPKLLIQFQNNGVVDDSQLPKDRFSAERLKGVDSTLKIQPAKLEDSAVYLCASSLVGGAIEQYFGPGTRLTVT.

The table lists this clone with a few counts. This chain joins TRBV11-2 and TRBJ2-5; unclear D gene. Germline V gene data show CDR1 as SGHAT and CDR2 as FQNNGV. The V gene lost 7 bases and the J gene lost 5 bases, with 14 bases spanning the gap. The CDR3 covers 13 residues. CDR3 sequence (DNA): TGTGCCAGCAACCTTCAAAACGGGGAGACCCAGTACTTC. This gives the protein CASNLQNGETQYF.

This chain joins TRBV29-1 and TRBJ1-2, with 7 positions matching TRBD1. The CDR3 is 13 amino acids. CDR1 and CDR2 from the germline V gene are SQVTM and ANQGSEA. V lost 7 bases to trimming and J lost 8 bases; unmatched junction nucleotides: 13. The DNA for the CDR3 is TGCAGCGCTATGGGCAGGGGGTCATCAGGCTACACCTTC. Protein sequence: CSAMGRGSSGYTF.

The rearrangement uses TRBV2 and TRBJ2-5, with D unclear. V lost 8 bases and J lost 1, with 8 bases in between. The CDR3 is 12 residues long. From germline, CDR1 is SNHLY and CDR2 FYNNEI. The CDR3 loop reads CASLSGQETQYF. The CDR3 DNA sequence: TGTGCCAGCCTGAGTGGCCAAGAGACCCAGTACTTC.

The CDR3 loop reads CASSLGLRYGYTF. CDR3 DNA sequence: TGTGCCAGCAGCTTGGGACTGCGCTATGGCTACACCTTC. This chain links TRBV7-2 with TRBJ1-2; TRBD1 might be the D (5 bases). Deletions cut 3 bases from V and 4 bases from J, with 9 bases between. The CDR3 sequence is 13 residues long. CDR1 is SGHTA and CDR2 is FQGNSA in the germline V gene.

The rearrangement uses TRBV9 and TRBJ1-3; D perhaps matches TRBD1 (5 bases). Trimming removed 0 bases from V and 0 bases from J, with 16 bases in between. CDR1 and CDR2 from the germline V gene are SGDLS and YYNGEE. The CDR3 is 18 amino acids. CDR3 sequence: CASSVGLAGTFSGNTIYF. The CDR3 coding sequence is TGTGCCAGCAGCGTAGGGCTGGCAGGGACTTTCTCTGGAAACACCATATATTTT.

The chain joins TRBV19 to TRBJ2-7; TRBD1 aligns across 10 bases. CDR3 size: 15 residues. The V segment lost 4 bases and the J segment 2 bases; nucleotides outside the gene matches: 5. Per germline, CDR1 LNHDA and CDR2 SQIVND (reference sequence). CDR3 nucleotide sequence: TGTGCCAGTAGTACCGGGACAGGGGTACCCTACGAGCAGTACTTC. Encoded protein: CASSTGTGVPYEQYF.

V is TRBV4-2 and J is TRBJ2-2, with 8 bases matching TRBD2. The CDR3 contains 21 residues. Germline CDR1 LGHNA, CDR2 YNFKEQ. V trimming: 0 bases; J trimming: 5 bases; junction bases outside the gene matches: 20. CDR3 nucleotide sequence: TGTGCCAGCAGCCAAGATCTTGGACCTCGGGCGGGAGGTAGGGGGACCGGGGAGCTGTTTTTT. Protein sequence: CASSQDLGPRAGGRGTGELFF.